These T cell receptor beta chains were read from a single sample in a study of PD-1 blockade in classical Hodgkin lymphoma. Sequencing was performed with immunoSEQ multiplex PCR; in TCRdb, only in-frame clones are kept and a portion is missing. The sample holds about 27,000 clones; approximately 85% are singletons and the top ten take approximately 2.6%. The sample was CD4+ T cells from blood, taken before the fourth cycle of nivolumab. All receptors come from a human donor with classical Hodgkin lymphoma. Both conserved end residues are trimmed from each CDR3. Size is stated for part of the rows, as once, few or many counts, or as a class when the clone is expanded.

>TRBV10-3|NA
AISESRRDEQF
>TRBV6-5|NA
ASREQGGGNQPQH
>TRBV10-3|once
AISGGPNTEAF
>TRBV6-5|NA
ASSSTGGPTDTQY
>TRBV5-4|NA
ASSLDRGSYNEQF
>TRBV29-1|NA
SVRTGGSSGYT
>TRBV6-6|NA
ASSYFGTGNEQY
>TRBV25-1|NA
ASSEYGDYGYT
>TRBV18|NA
ASSPWGGGSYEQY
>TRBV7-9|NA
ASSLTPPPVGTEAF
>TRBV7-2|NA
ASSLVGRANTEAF
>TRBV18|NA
ASSPQQGEAF
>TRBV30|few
AWRPPNGANEKLF
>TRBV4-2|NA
ASSQEGYTAGSKNIQY
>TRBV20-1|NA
SASLAYEQY